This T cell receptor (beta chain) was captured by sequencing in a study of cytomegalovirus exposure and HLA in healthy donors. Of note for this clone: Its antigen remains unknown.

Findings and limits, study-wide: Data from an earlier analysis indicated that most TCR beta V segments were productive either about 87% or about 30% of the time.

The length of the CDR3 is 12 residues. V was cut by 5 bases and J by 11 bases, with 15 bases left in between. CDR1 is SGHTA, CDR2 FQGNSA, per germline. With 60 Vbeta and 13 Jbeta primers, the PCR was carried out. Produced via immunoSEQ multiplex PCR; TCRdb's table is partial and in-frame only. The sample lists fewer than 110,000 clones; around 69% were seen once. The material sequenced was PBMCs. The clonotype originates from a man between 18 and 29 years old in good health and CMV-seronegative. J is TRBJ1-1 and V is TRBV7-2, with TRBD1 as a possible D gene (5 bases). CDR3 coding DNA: TGTGCCAGCAGCCGGGACTTAGCGTGGGCTTTCTTT. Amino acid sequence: CASSRDLAWAFF.